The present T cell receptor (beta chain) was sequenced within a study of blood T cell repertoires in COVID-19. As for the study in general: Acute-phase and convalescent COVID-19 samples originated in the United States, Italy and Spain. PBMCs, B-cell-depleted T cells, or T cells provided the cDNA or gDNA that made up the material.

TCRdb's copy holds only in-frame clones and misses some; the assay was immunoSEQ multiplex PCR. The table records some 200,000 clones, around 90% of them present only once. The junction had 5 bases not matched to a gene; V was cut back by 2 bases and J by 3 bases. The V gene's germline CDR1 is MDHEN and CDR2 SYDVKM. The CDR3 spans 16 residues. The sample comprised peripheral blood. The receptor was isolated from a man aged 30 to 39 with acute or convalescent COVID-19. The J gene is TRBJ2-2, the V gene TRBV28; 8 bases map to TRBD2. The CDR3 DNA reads TGTGCCAGCAGTTTAAGAGCGGGAGTGGACACCGGGGAGCTGTTTTTT. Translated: CASSLRAGVDTGELFF.